This TCR beta chain was recovered during a study of T-cell memory formation after mild COVID-19 (dated by TCRdb to the early 2020s). At the level of the whole study: TCR sequence clusters from the two donors were largely donor specific. In a couple of donors, T-cell clones that expanded and contracted after mild COVID-19 were followed by sequencing TCRalpha and TCRbeta repertoires longitudinally. Two young, previously healthy adult volunteers, one female and one male, were included in the cohort.

With respect to this clonotype: Its antigen target is currently unknown. Base quality data are lacking; no much larger clone is found one base away.

Measured from the cysteine to the phenylalanine, the CDR3 is 17 residues long. Of the read, only the CDR3 DNA is kept; its 51 bases are in frame from base 1. From the germline V gene, CDR1 is SGHAT and CDR2 is FQNNGV. V is trimmed back by 5 bases and J by 8 bases, and the junction contains 17 bases that no gene match accounts for. Ficoll-Paque density gradient centrifugation was used to isolate PBMCs. These reads were obtained on an Illumina NovaSeq 6000. Using 5'RACE with constant-segment primers, TCRalpha and TCRbeta cDNA libraries were constructed, with sample barcodes and unique molecular identifiers added in the process. RNA was extracted from every sample with Trizol reagent. Libraries were amplified in two PCR steps, with a second sample barcode and Illumina TruSeq adapters added in the second step. Sequencing of the libraries was done on an Illumina NovaSeq, producing 2 x 150 bp paired-end reads. In the authors' own workflow: Reads were demultiplexed and collapsed into UMI-guided consensus sequences with migec v1.2.7. Using mixcr v2.1.11, UMI consensuses were aligned to TRA and TRB V and J templates and then assembled into clonotypes. Expanded or contracted clonotypes were those called significant by both edgeR and NoisET, with noise models trained on biological replicates. For edgeR calls, the cutoffs were a false discovery rate-adjusted p below 0.01 and a log2 fold-change threshold of 1. As an exploratory analysis of dynamics, PCA with hierarchical clustering was applied to max-normalized trajectories of the 1000 most abundant clonotypes. The CD4 or CD8 phenotype of responding clones was assigned using the separately sequenced CD4+ and CD8+ repertoires. The raw public data were reprocessed by TCRdb itself: fastp quality trimming at Q25, MiXCR clonotype calling, in-frame beta chains only. Duplicate CDR3 protein sequences are folded into a single record with the most common DNA and genes. The V and J calls and clone size are TCRdb's, not the authors'. For this sample there are about 49,000 distinct CDR3 sequences; 27% appear just once. Of the sample, 35% to 50% is held by the ten largest clones.

The paper as a whole reports these results and caveats: Clones contracting from day 15 to 85 had balanced CD4/CD8 phenotypes, while a second wave expanding from day 15 to 37 was biased towards CD4+. Only a couple of mild cases were covered by the study, and larger cohorts that include severe cases with pre-infection samples were considered necessary. SARS-CoV-2 specificity of the second-wave clones peaking on day 37 was not confirmed. Some responding clones were detected in pre-infection memory, which suggested that pre-existing cross-reactive memory T cells had joined the SARS-CoV-2 response. Contracting CD4+ clones were located mainly in the CM and EM memory subsets, whereas CD8+ clones were found to be enriched in EMRA.

This sequence uses TRBV11-2 and TRBJ2-1, with 8 middle bases fitting TRBD2. The specimen was PBMCs or a T cell subset sorted from them (not recorded which). This TCR derives from a man between 18 and 29 years old who had mild COVID-19 (a few samples of this study predate the infection). The sample titles of this study are shuffled in the database, so cell type and time point are left out; the donor was told from shared clones. This receptor has the CDR3 CASSLVSIGGAEDEQFF. The nucleotides read TGTGCCAGCAGCCTCGTTTCTATCGGGGGGGCCGAGGATGAGCAGTTCTTC.